Below, 20 T cell receptor beta chains from the same sample are listed, as sequenced in a study of radiotherapy plus CTLA-4 blockade in lung cancer. Produced via immunoSEQ multiplex PCR; TCRdb's table is partial and in-frame only. Counted here are 25,000 to 40,000 clones, roughly 70% occurring once; the ten biggest clones make up around 5.1%. The sequencing used peripheral blood, collected from a patient treated with radiotherapy plus ipilimumab. Receptor source: a human donor with non-small cell lung cancer whose response to radiotherapy plus ipilimumab could not be evaluated.

The rearrangement joins TRBV2 to TRBJ2-4, with 13 bases that match TRBD2. The CDR3 spans 18 residues. Per the germline V gene, CDR1 is SNHLY and CDR2 is FYNNEI. The trim removed 9 bases at V and 0 bases at J, leaving 11 bases unmatched. The CDR3 DNA reads as TGTGCCAGGTCTAGGGGACTAGCGGGACCCTTAGCCAAAAACATTCAGTACTTC. It encodes CARSRGLAGPLAKNIQYF. Based on the CDR3 plus reference TRBV2 and TRBJ2-4, the full variable domain is EPEVTQTPSHQVTQMGQEVILRCVPISNHLYFYWYRQILGQKVEFLVSFYNNEISEKSEIFDDQFSVERPDGSNFTLKIRSTKLEDSAMYFCARSRGLAGPLAKNIQYFGAGTRLSVL.

This clone was seen only once. The gene calls are TRBV6-1 and TRBJ1-4, with 7 bases matching TRBD1. The V gene end was trimmed by 5 bases and the J gene end by 7 bases; junction bases not matched to a gene: 10. CDR1 and CDR2 (germline): MNHNS, SASEGT. The CDR3 contains 15 residues. CDR3 sequence reads: CASSSHRGFGEKLFF. Here the CDR3 DNA reads TGTGCCAGCAGTTCACACAGGGGATTTGGTGAAAAACTGTTTTTT.

V gene TRBV5-6 combines with J gene TRBJ2-7; D gene unclear. CDR1 is SGHDT and CDR2 is YYEEEE in the germline V gene. Trimming left V 4 bases short and J 3 bases short, with 5 bases between. CDR3 length: 11 amino acids. CDR3 DNA: TGTGCCAGCAGCCTTTACTACGAGCAGTACTTC. Protein: CASSLYYEQYF.

The rearrangement uses TRBV30 and TRBJ1-1, with TRBD1 matching 9 bases. V shed 4 bases and J 1 base; nucleotides not matched to a gene: 7. This CDR3 has 15 amino acids. In germline, CDR1 is GTSNPN, CDR2 SVGIG (reference sequence). CDR3 DNA: TGTGCCTGGAATCACCCGGGACAGGGGAACACTGAAGCTTTCTTT. This codes for CAWNHPGQGNTEAFF. The variable domain in full, with the rest retrieved from reference TRBV30 and TRBJ1-1, is SQTIHQWPATLVQPVGSPLSLECTVEGTSNPNLYWYRQAAGRGLQLLFYSVGIGQISSEVPQNLSASRPQDRQFILSSKKLLLSDSGFYLCAWNHPGQGNTEAFFGQGTRLTVV.

The V call is TRBV7-2, the J call TRBJ2-7, with 9 positions matching TRBD2. J was trimmed by 9 bases and V by 5 bases; bases with no gene match: 11. Germline V gene data show CDR1 as SGHTA and CDR2 as FQGNSA. The CDR3 spans 14 residues. CDR3 nucleotide sequence: TGTGCCAGCAGCCGGATAATAGCGGGAGAGTGGCAGTACTTC. This encodes CASSRIIAGEWQYF.

This sequence joins TRBV6-6 and TRBJ2-7, with D perhaps TRBD2 (5 bases). Germline CDR1 is MNHNY and CDR2 is SVGAGI (reference sequence). The CDR3 consists of 14 residues. V was pared by 5 bases and J by 0 bases, with 11 bases between. The CDR3 region is CASSNPAASYEQYF. CDR3 nucleotides: TGTGCCAGCAGTAACCCAGCGGCCTCCTACGAGCAGTACTTC.

The chain carries TRBV4-3 and TRBJ2-1; 14 bases line up with TRBD2. Germline assignment: CDR1 LGHNA and CDR2 YSLEER. This CDR3 has 17 residues. The V gene end was trimmed by 4 bases and the J gene end by 4 bases; junction bases not matched to a gene: 6. CDR3 sequence (DNA): TGCGCCAGCAGCCTTACCGGGACTAGCGGGAGTTACAATGAGCAGTTCTTC. It encodes CASSLTGTSGSYNEQFF.

This clone was observed a few times. The CDR3 region is CASTAGGANVLTF. The DNA of the CDR3 is TGTGCCAGCACAGCGGGTGGGGCCAACGTCCTGACTTTC. This chain joins TRBV2 and TRBJ2-6, with D perhaps matching TRBD2 (6 bases). CDR3 length: 13 amino acids. From germline, CDR1 is SNHLY and CDR2 FYNNEI. V was pared by 7 bases and J by 3 bases, with 7 bases between.

This clone was picked up a small number of times. The chain links TRBV29-1 to TRBJ2-7, with TRBD2 matching over 13 bases. Germline values: CDR1 SQVTM, CDR2 ANQGSEA. The length of the CDR3 is 16 residues. Germline trimming cut 2 bases from V and 3 bases from J; bases unmatched to any gene: 7. The CDR3, as DNA: TGCAGCGTTGAACGGACTAGCGGGAGAGGAGGCTACGAGCAGTACTTC. It translates to CSVERTSGRGGYEQYF.

This chain joins TRBV28 and TRBJ2-3; 13 bases are a match to TRBD2. J lost 6 bases, V lost 2 bases, and 2 bases had no gene match. Germline lookup yields CDR1 MDHEN and CDR2 SYDVKM. CDR3 length equals 15 residues. The CDR3 reads CASSLELAGGDTQYF. The CDR3 DNA follows: TGTGCCAGCAGTTTAGAACTAGCGGGAGGGGATACGCAGTATTTT.

V usage is TRBV6-5 and J usage is TRBJ1-1; D perhaps matches TRBD1 (6 bases). There are 13 residues in the CDR3. The germline V and J ends were trimmed by 4 bases and 11 bases, with 17 bases remaining between them. The germline CDR1 and CDR2 sequences are MNHEY and SVGAGI. CDR3 coding DNA: TGTGCCAGCAGTTCCACAGGGTTGGGGTGGGCTTTCTTT. Its protein product is CASSSTGLGWAFF.

V and J are TRBV21-1 and TRBJ2-2; TRBD1 is taken as the D call from the table, unchecked against the DNA. TRBV21-1 corresponds to a pseudogene. CDR3 length: 22 residues. In nucleotides, the CDR3 is TGTGCCAGCAGCAAAGCGCTTCCGGAAAGGGACAGGGGGAGTCGAAAGACCGGGGAGCTGTTTTTT. Encoded protein: CASSKALPERDRGSRKTGELFF.

The chain links TRBV9 to TRBJ1-2; D may be TRBD1 (5 bases). The V and J ends lost 4 bases and 5 bases respectively, with 21 bases between them. The CDR3 has 16 amino acids. The V gene's germline CDR1 is SGDLS and CDR2 YYNGEE. This CDR3 reads CASSPPGQGRTYGYTF. Written as DNA, the CDR3 is TGTGCCAGCAGCCCCCCAGGGCAGGGCCGAACGTATGGCTACACCTTC.

The J gene is TRBJ1-2, the V gene TRBV6-1; weak D call: TRBD1 (5 bases). V dropped 7 bases and J dropped 4 bases, with 13 bases sitting between them. The CDR3 consists of 13 residues. In germline, CDR1 is MNHNS, CDR2 SASEGT. CDR3 region: CASTGGVGYGYTF. The DNA of the CDR3 is TGTGCCAGCACGGGGGGGGTCGGCTATGGCTACACCTTC.

This clone occurred a few times. V and J are TRBV11-2 and TRBJ2-1; a possible D gene is TRBD2 (6 bases). Trimming cost V 2 bases and J 4 bases, with 15 bases left between them. The CDR3 is made up of 16 amino acids. Per germline, CDR1 SGHAT and CDR2 FQNNGV. This CDR3 is CASSLQSSGYYNEQFF. In DNA form, the CDR3 reads TGTGCCAGCAGCTTACAGTCCAGCGGGTATTACAATGAGCAGTTCTTC.

This clone came up a few times. V and J are TRBV10-3 and TRBJ1-1, with no clear D. The germline V gene has CDR1 ENHRY and CDR2 SYGVKD. The CDR3 is 13 amino acids. V lost 0 bases, J lost 6 bases, and 8 bases lay in between. DNA of the CDR3: TGTGCCATCAGTGAGTCTGAGGTCCCTGAAGCTTTCTTT. Protein: CAISESEVPEAFF.

This chain joins TRBV5-1 and TRBJ2-1; a possible D gene is TRBD2 (6 bases). Germline CDR1 reads SGHRS; CDR2 reads YFSETQ. This CDR3 contains 15 residues. V was cut by 4 bases and J by 9 bases, with 20 bases left in between. The DNA of the CDR3 is TGCGCCAGCAGCGCCGGGTGGGGGGAGGATCGTGAGCAGTTCTTC. Amino acid sequence: CASSAGWGEDREQFF.

The chain has TRBV15 and TRBJ2-7, with D possibly being TRBD1 (6 bases). The CDR3 totals 18 residues. Trimming left V 2 bases short and J 2 bases short, with 22 bases between. CDR1 is LNHNV and CDR2 is YYDKDF in the germline V gene (reference sequence). The CDR3: CATSRPISQGLGTYEQYF. CDR3 DNA sequence: TGTGCCACCAGCAGACCCATTTCTCAGGGGCTGGGGACCTACGAGCAGTACTTC.

This clone was counted once. The chain joins TRBV6-6 to TRBJ1-2; a possible D gene is TRBD1 (6 bases). V lost 4 bases, J lost 3 bases, and 9 bases lay in between. This CDR3 spans 13 amino acids. Germline lookup yields CDR1 MNHNY and CDR2 SVGAGI (reference sequence). The CDR3 DNA follows: TGTGCCAGCAGTTCGGACAGATACTATGGCTACACCTTC. It yields the protein CASSSDRYYGYTF.

This clone came up a few times. V usage is TRBV6-1 and J usage is TRBJ1-5; TRBD1 is a possible D gene (5 bases). Trimming shortened V by 2 bases and J by 5 bases, and 13 bases separated the two germline ends. Germline V CDR1 and CDR2: MNHNS, SASEGT. The CDR3 is made up of 15 amino acids. CDR3 nucleotides: TGTGCCAGCAGTGAAAGCCCAGGGCCGTATCAGCCCCAGCATTTT. Translated: CASSESPGPYQPQHF.